This TCR beta chain comes out of a study of blood T cell repertoires in COVID-19 (dated by TCRdb to about 2020). Context from the whole study: The collaborator samples originated in the United States, Italy and Spain and spanned the acute and convalescent phases of COVID-19. The material from the prospective study consisted of cDNA or gDNA derived from T cells, B-cell-depleted T cells, or PBMCs. The sample metadata nearly always contained a de-identified subject ID, COVID-19 status, age in years and sex. The repertoires were released in a freely available public database intended as a resource for research on the immune response to SARS-CoV-2. Deeply sampled blood TCRbeta repertoires from subjects exposed to, actively infected with, or recovered from COVID-19 were included in the dataset. Where available, HLA class I and class II types were taken from metadata supplied by the sample provider and were not determined by assay-based typing. The samples were drawn from two sources: the first 160 participants of the ongoing ImmuneRACE study, and fewer than 1,500 subjects contributed by 6 global collaborators.

Regarding this clone: Its antigen is unknown. One base away there is no much larger clone; base qualities are not given.

Whole blood was collected in K2EDTA tubes by collaborating institutions according to the institutions' own protocols. Collaborator samples were shipped for TCRbeta analysis as frozen whole blood, isolated PBMCs, or DNA extracted from either sample type. The CDR1 and CDR2 encoded by the germline V gene are SGHDT and YYEEEE. Counted from cysteine to phenylalanine, this CDR3 has 15 amino acids. Solely the CDR3 DNA is kept, with 45 bases framed from the first base. Relative to germline, V is missing 6 bases and J is missing 2 bases, with 6 bases of the junction outside any gene match. What the research found in general, with its limitations: How much clinical and demographic metadata was included differed by source and by participant, and the metadata was provided uncurated.

TCRbeta CDR3 regions were amplified from genomic DNA by means of the immunoSEQ Assay, a bias-controlled multiplex PCR. The original pipeline was this. The number of nucleated cells in each sample was estimated from the amplification of reference gene primers within the assay. To quantify the absolute abundance of each unique TCRbeta CDR3 rearrangement, sequence reads were collapsed and filtered. Productive Simpson clonality was computed per sample as the square root of Simpson's diversity index over productive rearrangements. TCRdb re-hosts the immuneACCESS table, in-frame sequences only. Its copies lack some clones; in the studies checked, an unresolved V gene accounts for under half of them, and the cause for the rest is not known. D and trimming were read from the DNA, whereas the V and J calls and clone size are those reported in that table. The sample data list 200,000 to 250,000 clones, and 70% to 90% of these were observed just once. The leading ten clones occupy 4% to 5.5% of the sample.

The specimen was peripheral blood. Recombination joined TRBV5-6 with TRBJ1-3, and 9 junction bases match TRBD1. The receptor comes from a woman between 40 and 55 years old with acute or convalescent COVID-19. DNA sequence: TGTGCCAGCACCTGGACAGGGGACACTGGAAACACCATATATTTT. Its protein is CASTWTGDTGNTIYF.